The 27 T cell receptor beta chains presented below share a single source sample, sequenced in a study of cytomegalovirus exposure and HLA in healthy donors. The PCR used 60 Vbeta and 13 Jbeta primers. Only in-frame clones appear in the TCRdb table, and some are missing; sequencing was by immunoSEQ multiplex PCR. Of some 170,000 clones listed, just over 70% were seen once; the top ten hold less than 2.5%. The specimen sequenced was PBMCs. All receptors derive from a human donor in good health.

Remarks on this clone: The junction does not match germline at one end; this may be a read error. This chain links TRBV4-1 with TRBJ2-5, with TRBD2 identical over 16 bases. CDR1 and CDR2 from the germline V gene are MGHRA and YSYEKL. The CDR3 has 17 residues. The CDR3 protein is CANSQGTSGGAEETQYF. The CDR3 bases are TGCGCCAACAGCCAAGGGACTAGCGGGGGGGCCGAAGAGACCCAGTACTTC.

This clone was counted only a few times. This chain connects TRBV6-1 to TRBJ1-1; the D gene is possibly TRBD1 (5 bases). CDR3 length: 14 residues. CDR1 and CDR2 from the germline V gene are MNHNS and SASEGT. Deletions cut 4 bases from V and 0 bases from J, with 9 bases between. CDR3 sequence: CASSGQSMNTEAFF. The DNA of the CDR3 is TGTGCCAGCAGTGGACAGAGTATGAACACTGAAGCTTTCTTT.

The genes are TRBV6-5 and TRBJ1-5, with D possibly being TRBD1 (5 bases). The CDR3 runs 15 residues. Germline V lookup: CDR1 MNHEY, CDR2 SVGAGI. The ends were cut back, 0 bases at V and 10 bases at J, with 16 bases in the middle. The CDR3 DNA sequence: TGTGCCAGCAGTTACTCAGAGGCAGGGATTCATCCCCAGCATTTT. Translated: CASSYSEAGIHPQHF.

V gene TRBV7-2 combines with J gene TRBJ2-7; 10 nucleotides match TRBD1. Germline CDR1 reads SGHTA; CDR2 reads FQGNSA. The CDR3 length is 16 residues. The trim removed 5 bases at V and 3 bases at J, leaving 10 bases unmatched. The CDR3 DNA follows: TGTGCCAGCAGCCGAATCCGGGACAGGGGCATCTACGAGCAGTACTTC. It codes for CASSRIRDRGIYEQYF.

The J gene is TRBJ2-7, the V gene TRBV7-3; D perhaps matches TRBD2 (6 bases). The CDR3 sequence is 15 residues long. The germline V and J ends were trimmed by 1 base and 1 base, with 11 bases remaining between them. CDR1 and CDR2 from the germline V gene are SGHTA and FQGTGA. The CDR3 region is CASSLIAGTSYEQYF. In nucleotides, the CDR3 is TGTGCCAGCAGCTTAATTGCAGGGACTTCCTACGAGCAGTACTTC.

This clone was seen a handful of times. The chain has TRBV4-3 and TRBJ2-7, with 8 bases identical to TRBD2. This CDR3 region has 16 residues. The V gene's germline CDR1 is LGHNA and CDR2 YSLEER. With V trimmed by 0 bases and J by 3 bases, 7 bases remained unmatched. CDR3 protein: CASSQDRRSGVYEQYF. The CDR3 DNA reads as TGCGCCAGCAGCCAAGATAGGCGTAGCGGGGTCTACGAGCAGTACTTC.

The chain has TRBV6-6 and TRBJ1-2, with 10 bases identical to TRBD1. Germline assignment: CDR1 MNHNY and CDR2 SVGAGI (reference sequence). After removal of 4 bases from V and 6 bases from J, the junction contained 5 bases not matched to a gene. This CDR3 has 14 amino acids. The CDR3 sequence is CASSSRQGAHGYTF. The CDR3 nucleotides are TGTGCCAGCAGTTCGAGACAGGGGGCCCATGGCTACACCTTC.

This chain links TRBV7-6 with TRBJ2-7; TRBD2 is a possible D gene (5 bases). The CDR3 consists of 13 residues. V was pared by 4 bases and J by 1 base, with 8 bases between. Per germline, CDR1 SGHVS and CDR2 FNYEAQ. CDR3 sequence: CASSSGGSYEQYF. CDR3 nucleotides: TGTGCCAGCAGCTCCGGCGGGTCCTACGAGCAGTACTTC.

J is TRBJ2-3 and V is TRBV7-9; TRBD1 agrees at 10 bases. Germline CDR1 and CDR2: SEHNR and FQNEAQ (reference sequence). The CDR3 has 16 amino acids. V shed 5 bases, J shed 3 bases, and the junction held 8 bases outside the gene matches. The CDR3 sequence is CASSGQGGRSTDTQYF. The CDR3 DNA sequence: TGTGCCAGCAGCGGACAGGGGGGAAGGAGTACAGATACGCAGTATTTT.

The chain recombines TRBV12-2 with TRBJ2-7; the D call in the table, TRBD1, was not verified against the DNA. TRBV12-2 is flagged as a pseudogene. The CDR3 is 14 amino acids. As DNA, the CDR3 is TGTGCAAGTCGCTCCGGGACAGGGGGCTTTCTTTTTTACTTC. Its translation is CASRSGTGGFLFYF.

The CDR3 here is CATQGQGAAEAFF. CDR3 coding DNA: TGTGCCACCCAAGGGCAGGGGGCGGCTGAAGCTTTCTTT. This chain connects TRBV25-1 to TRBJ1-1; 8 bases are a match to TRBD1. After removal of 10 bases from V and 6 bases from J, the junction contained 10 bases not matched to a gene. This CDR3 region has 13 residues. Germline-derived CDR1 and CDR2 are MGHDK and SYGVNS.

The chain combines TRBV9 with TRBJ1-6; TRBD1 matches at 8 bases. Germline trimming cut 2 bases from V and 4 bases from J; bases unmatched to any gene: 8. This CDR3 is built from 17 residues. Germline-derived CDR1 and CDR2 are SGDLS and YYNGEE. This CDR3 is CASSVERDRLYNSPLHF. The CDR3 DNA reads TGTGCCAGCAGCGTCGAGAGGGACAGGTTATATAATTCACCCCTCCACTTT.

This clone was observed a handful of times. The V gene is TRBV5-1, the J gene TRBJ2-7; the D gene is possibly TRBD1 (5 bases). Trimming took 0 bases from V and 3 from J, leaving 10 bases between them. Germline-derived CDR1 and CDR2 are SGHRS and YFSETQ. This CDR3 spans 14 amino acids. CDR3 region: CASSLGRVNYEQYF. Here the CDR3 DNA reads TGCGCCAGCAGCTTGGGCAGGGTGAACTACGAGCAGTACTTC.

V is TRBV4-1 and J is TRBJ1-1; 7 bases align to TRBD1. This CDR3 contains 15 residues. The J segment lost 7 bases and the V segment lost 1 base, leaving 9 bases of the junction unmatched. Germline lookup yields CDR1 MGHRA and CDR2 YSYEKL. CDR3 nucleotides: TGCGCCAGCAGCCAAGCAGACAGGGAGGCGAGTGAAGCTTTCTTT. Translated, it gives CASSQADREASEAFF.

This chain uses TRBV6-6 with TRBJ2-2, with 7 nucleotides matching TRBD1. CDR3 size: 15 residues. The V and J ends lost 5 bases and 3 bases, in that order; junction bases with no gene match: 6. Germline values: CDR1 MNHNY, CDR2 SVGAGI (reference sequence). CDR3 nucleotides: TGTGCCAGCAGTACCGGGACAGACGACACCGGGGAGCTGTTTTTT. Translation gives CASSTGTDDTGELFF.

This chain connects TRBV6-4 to TRBJ1-1; a possible D gene is TRBD1 (6 bases). The CDR3 runs to 13 residues. Germline V gene data show CDR1 as MRHNA and CDR2 as SNTAGT. The V and J ends lost 5 bases and 5 bases respectively, with 12 bases between them. The CDR3 protein is CASSTGTGTEAFF. CDR3 coding DNA: TGTGCCAGCAGTACAGGGACGGGGACTGAAGCTTTCTTT.

Remarks on this clone: This sample includes further DNA sequences coding for the same CDR3. This chain uses TRBV27 with TRBJ1-3, with no clear D. The CDR3 consists of 14 residues. V was shortened by 2 bases and J by 0 bases, with 5 bases between the two germline ends. Germline V gives CDR1 MNHEY, CDR2 SMNVEV (reference sequence). DNA for the CDR3: TGTGCCAGCAGTTTACGGGGCTCTGGAAACACCATATATTTT. Its protein product is CASSLRGSGNTIYF.

The rearrangement uses TRBV4-1 and TRBJ2-1; D is uncertain. The germline V and J ends were trimmed by 3 bases and 6 bases, with 3 bases remaining between them. Germline V gene data show CDR1 as MGHRA and CDR2 as YSYEKL. The CDR3 totals 11 residues. The chain's CDR3 is CASSHSNEQFF. The CDR3 region has the DNA TGCGCCAGCAGCCATAGCAATGAGCAGTTCTTC.

The chain has TRBV2 and TRBJ2-2; 7 nucleotides align to TRBD1. The CDR3 loop spans 13 amino acids. V shed 7 bases, J shed 6 bases, and the junction held 5 bases outside the gene matches. Germline loops: CDR1 SNHLY, CDR2 FYNNEI. The CDR3 DNA reads TGTGCCAGCAAGAAAGGGGGCCCCGGGGAGCTGTTTTTT. Its translation is CASKKGGPGELFF.

V gene TRBV9 combines with J gene TRBJ1-4, with a tentative D call TRBD1 (6 bases). In germline, CDR1 is SGDLS, CDR2 YYNGEE. Trimming took 0 bases from V and 3 from J, leaving 9 bases between them. The CDR3 is 15 amino acids. This CDR3 is CASSVVGGANEKLFF. CDR3 DNA: TGTGCCAGCAGCGTAGTAGGGGGGGCTAATGAAAAACTGTTTTTT.

The chain combines TRBV25-1 with TRBJ1-4, with D possibly TRBD1 on 6 matching bases. CDR1 MGHDK and CDR2 SYGVNS come from the germline V gene. Trimming stripped 3 bases from V and 5 bases from J, with 13 bases between. There are 15 residues in the CDR3. This CDR3 is CASSDPGQNNEKLFF. The CDR3 coding sequence is TGTGCCAGCAGTGACCCCGGACAGAACAATGAAAAACTGTTTTTT.

This chain links TRBV19 with TRBJ1-2; 7 bases map to TRBD1. Germline assignment: CDR1 LNHDA and CDR2 SQIVND (reference sequence). V lost 5 bases and J lost 3; bases outside the gene matches: 3. This CDR3 contains 13 residues. CDR3 coding DNA: TGTGCCAGTAGTCTAGGGGGCGACTATGGCTACACCTTC. Its translation: CASSLGGDYGYTF.

The CDR3 reads CASSLEGTYEQYF. The CDR3 nucleotides are TGCGCCAGCAGCTTGGAGGGGACCTACGAGCAGTACTTC. The V and J genes are TRBV5-1 and TRBJ2-7; D may be TRBD1 (5 bases). Trimming pared 0 bases from V and 2 bases from J, leaving 6 bases between. CDR3 size: 13 residues. Looked up from germline, CDR1 is SGHRS and CDR2 is YFSETQ. Full variable domain (outside the CDR3, taken from reference TRBV5-1 and TRBJ2-7): KAGVTQTPRYLIKTRGQQVTLSCSPISGHRSVSWYQQTPGQGLQFLFEYFSETQRNKGNFPGRFSGRQFSNSRSEMNVSTLELGDSALYLCASSLEGTYEQYFGPGTRLTVT.

The rearrangement uses TRBV19 and TRBJ1-2; D is perhaps TRBD1 (6 bases). Per the germline V gene, CDR1 is LNHDA and CDR2 is SQIVND (reference sequence). The ends were cut back, 5 bases at V and 4 bases at J, with 14 bases in the middle. The CDR3 extends over 14 amino acids. CDR3 amino acids: CASSATGQGYGYTF. CDR3 coding DNA: TGTGCCAGTAGTGCCACAGGGCAAGGCTATGGCTACACCTTC.

V gene TRBV11-2 combines with J gene TRBJ1-4; D is undetermined. Germline CDR1 and CDR2: SGHAT and FQNNGV. V lost 4 bases to trimming and J lost 5 bases, with 14 bases between them. There are 15 residues in the CDR3. The CDR3: CASSSRRHLNEKLFF. CDR3 bases: TGTGCCAGCAGCTCACGCAGGCACCTAAATGAAAAACTGTTTTTT.

This clone came up a few times. J is TRBJ1-4 and V is TRBV5-1, with 7 bases lining up with TRBD1. J lost 7 bases, V lost 4 bases, and 10 bases had no gene match. There are 15 residues in the CDR3. In germline, CDR1 is SGHRS, CDR2 YFSETQ. Here the CDR3 reads CASSLRQGVGEKLFF. For the CDR3, the DNA is TGCGCCAGCAGCCTGAGACAGGGCGTGGGTGAAAAACTGTTTTTT.

The rearrangement joins TRBV2 to TRBJ2-7; 7 nucleotides align to TRBD1. V trimming: 8 bases; J trimming: 2 bases; junction bases outside the gene matches: 9. The CDR3 contains 14 residues. The germline gives CDR1 SNHLY, CDR2 FYNNEI. This CDR3 reads CASGQDRDPYEQYF. Here the CDR3 DNA reads TGTGCCAGCGGACAAGACAGGGATCCCTACGAGCAGTACTTC.